The source of this T cell receptor (beta chain) is a study of OX40 agonist ivuxolimab in advanced cancers. The CDR3 has 13 amino acids. Germline CDR1 reads SGHAT; CDR2 reads FQNNGV. Trimming took off 2 bases at V and 2 bases at J, with 4 bases between the two ends. TCRdb's table, derived via immunoSEQ multiplex PCR, lists solely in-frame clones and lacks some. The sample shows about 79,000 clones, around 90% of them seen only once. The clonotype was recovered from an adult with an advanced solid tumor such as melanoma, head and neck, liver or kidney cancer. The input for sequencing was CD4+ or CD8+ T cells sorted from blood, taken in a trial of the OX40 agonist ivuxolimab. This sequence joins TRBV11-2 and TRBJ1-5; no firm D call. CDR3 in DNA: TGTGCCAGCAGCTTAACCGGCAATCAGCCCCAGCATTTT. Translation: CASSLTGNQPQHF.